Listed below are T cell receptor beta chains from one sample, sequenced in a study of metastatic and nonmetastatic thyroid tumors. TCRdb reassembled clones from the PCR reads with MiXCR. This sample yields roughly 98,000 clones, of which about 15% are seen a single time; 3.6% belongs to the top ten. The specimen sequenced was blood. Receptor source: a female donor with papillary thyroid cancer or a benign thyroid nodule (not recorded which). Some clones in this sample may be carry-over from other donors' samples. Both conserved end residues are part of each CDR3. The order of the fields is J gene, D gene, V gene, clone size, CDR3 DNA, CDR3 protein. The D gene is left open where the match is weak. Clone size is shown for a subset of rows, as once, few, many or a class of expanded clone.

TRBJ1-1,-,TRBV5-1,-,TGCGCCAGCAGCTCGACTCCCCGTGGGCTTAACACTGAAGCTTTCTTT,CASSSTPRGLNTEAFF
TRBJ2-2,TRBD2,TRBV20-1,many,TGCAGTGCTAGCGGGACTAGATTAACCGGGGAGCTGTTTTTT,CSASGTRLTGELFF
TRBJ1-1,-,TRBV3-1,-,TGTGCCAGCAGCCAAGATCCAGGGCGATTTTACCAAGCTTTCTTT,CASSQDPGRFYQAFF
TRBJ2-3,TRBD1,TRBV4-1,many,TGCGCCAGCAGCCAGGAGACAGGGGAAACAGATACGCAGTATTTT,CASSQETGETDTQYF
TRBJ2-3,-,TRBV12-3/TRBV12-4,few,TGTGCCAGCAGTGCTAACCCCCTCGTGGGCCCTGATACGCAGTATTTT,CASSANPLVGPDTQYF
TRBJ1-5,TRBD1,TRBV19,many,TGTGCCAGTGGTATATCAGGACAGGAGAATCAGCCCCAGCATTTT,CASGISGQENQPQHF
TRBJ2-2,-,TRBV7-2,-,TGTGCCAGCAGCTTATCGCCGAGGGATCGTGTGGGCGGGGAGCTGTTTTTT,CASSLSPRDRVGGELFF
TRBJ2-1,-,TRBV9,-,TGTGCCAGCAGCCATGAGGGAGTGGATGGCAATGAGCAGTTCTTC,CASSHEGVDGNEQFF
TRBJ2-7,-,TRBV28,many,TGTGCCAGCGGCACAAAGGCCGGCTACGAGCAGTACTTC,CASGTKAGYEQYF
TRBJ2-2,-,TRBV7-9,once,TGTGCCAGCAGCTTATTGGGCTCGAACACCGGGGAGCTGTTTTTT,CASSLLGSNTGELFF
TRBJ1-3,TRBD1,TRBV10-1,many,TGCGCCTCTCCAGGGGGCTTTGGAAACACCATATATTTT,CASPGGFGNTIYF
TRBJ2-1,-,TRBV19,few,TGTGTCAGCGATGATGGTGAGCAGTTCTTC,CVSDDGEQFF
TRBJ1-5,-,TRBV19,many,TGTGCCAGCTATGAACAGGGAAAGCCCCAGCATTTT,CASYEQGKPQHF